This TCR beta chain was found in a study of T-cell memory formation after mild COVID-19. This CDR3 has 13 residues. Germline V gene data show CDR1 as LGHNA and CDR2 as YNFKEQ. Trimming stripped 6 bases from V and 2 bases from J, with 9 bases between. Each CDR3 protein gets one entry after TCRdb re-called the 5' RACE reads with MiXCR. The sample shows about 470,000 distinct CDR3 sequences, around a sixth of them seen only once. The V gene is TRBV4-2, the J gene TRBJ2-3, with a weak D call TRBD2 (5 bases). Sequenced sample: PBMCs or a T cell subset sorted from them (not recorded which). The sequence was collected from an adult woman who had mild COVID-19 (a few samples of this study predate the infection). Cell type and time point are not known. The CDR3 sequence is CASRRDTTDTQYF. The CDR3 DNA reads TGTGCCAGCAGGAGGGATACCACAGATACGCAGTATTTT.